The 23 T cell receptor beta chains reported below all come from one sample, sequenced in a study of cytomegalovirus exposure and HLA in healthy donors (dated by TCRdb to the late 2010s). The method was the immunoSEQ multiplex PCR assay. For the multiplex PCR, a mixture combining 60 forward primers for TCR Vbeta segments and 13 reverse primers for TCR Jbeta segments was used. In TCRdb, the immuneACCESS table is reduced to in-frame sequences with V and J assigned. These tables do not hold every clone; where another copy was compared, an unresolved V gene accounts for under half, and the others remain unexplained. Recorded for this sample are about 120,000 clones; under 85% of them occurred a single time. Roughly 5.2% of the sample goes to the ten largest clones. Sequencing used PBMCs. The receptor set was obtained from a man aged 18 to 29 in good health and CMV-seropositive.

This clone was counted a single time. The chain joins TRBV11-3 to TRBJ1-1; D is unresolved. This CDR3 spans 13 amino acids. Trimming cost V 3 bases and J 1 base, with 6 bases left between them. CDR1 and CDR2 (germline): SGHNT, YENEEA. CDR3 sequence reads: CASSLKQNTEAFF. CDR3 nucleotide sequence: TGTGCCAGCAGCTTGAAGCAGAACACTGAAGCTTTCTTT.

This clone appeared a few times. The gene calls are TRBV7-8 and TRBJ2-7, with TRBD2 matching 11 bases. The CDR3 covers 14 residues. The V gene's germline CDR1 is SGHVS and CDR2 FQNEAQ. V lost 4 bases and J lost 3; bases outside the gene matches: 2. This chain's CDR3 is CASSWGLADYEQYF. CDR3 bases: TGTGCCAGCAGCTGGGGACTAGCGGACTACGAGCAGTACTTC.

The rearrangement uses TRBV19 and TRBJ1-1, with unresolved D. There are 14 residues in the CDR3. Germline CDR1 and CDR2: LNHDA and SQIVND (reference sequence). V lost 3 bases and J 0 bases, leaving 8 bases between the germline ends. The CDR3 region is CASSISAMNTEAFF. The CDR3 region has the DNA TGTGCCAGTAGTATCTCCGCTATGAACACTGAAGCTTTCTTT.

The chain uses TRBV5-4 and TRBJ1-6; D perhaps matches TRBD1 (5 bases). The germline CDR1 and CDR2 sequences are SGHNT and YYREEE (reference sequence). Trimming removed 4 bases from V and 10 bases from J, with 27 bases in between. CDR3 length equals 18 residues. CDR3 nucleotides: TGTGCCAGCAGCGATCACCCCCAGGGAAGAGCTAGCGGCTCACCCCTCCACTTT. It is translated as CASSDHPQGRASGSPLHF.

The chain combines TRBV25-1 with TRBJ1-1; the D gene is possibly TRBD1 (6 bases). The CDR3 has 12 residues. Germline V gene sequence: CDR1 MGHDK, CDR2 SYGVNS. V dropped 7 bases and J dropped 7 bases, with 13 bases sitting between them. The CDR3 DNA follows: TGTGCCAGCACGAAGGGGGGGGTTGAAGCTTTCTTT. Translated, it gives CASTKGGVEAFF.

The rearrangement joins TRBV19 to TRBJ1-1, with D tentatively TRBD1 (5 bases). V gave up 1 base and J gave up 5 bases, with 11 bases separating them. The germline V gene has CDR1 LNHDA and CDR2 SQIVND (reference sequence). This CDR3 spans 14 amino acids. The DNA for the CDR3 is TGTGCCAGTAGTATAGGTGACAGTTGGACTGAAGCTTTCTTT. As protein: CASSIGDSWTEAFF.

In DNA form, the CDR3 reads TGTGCCAGCAGCCGACCTCCGGCGGGCAGTCAGTACTTC. Encoded protein: CASSRPPAGSQYF. The rearrangement links TRBV6-5 to TRBJ2-4, with D tentatively TRBD2 (5 bases). This CDR3 has 13 amino acids. Trimming removed 6 bases from V and 12 bases from J, with 18 bases in between. Per germline, CDR1 MNHEY and CDR2 SVGAGI.

The J gene is TRBJ2-2, the V gene TRBV5-1; tentatively, D is TRBD1 (5 bases). Germline V CDR1 and CDR2: SGHRS, YFSETQ. CDR3 length: 16 residues. The ends were cut back, 1 base at V and 0 bases at J, with 10 bases in the middle. Here the CDR3 DNA reads TGCGCCAGCAGCTTGCGGACACTATCGAACACCGGGGAGCTGTTTTTT. Protein product: CASSLRTLSNTGELFF.

The CDR3: CASSSLFGSGGETQYF. In DNA, the CDR3 is TGTGCCAGCAGTTCTCTTTTTGGATCAGGTGGAGAGACCCAGTACTTC. The chain couples TRBV27 to TRBJ2-5, with D uncertain. Germline CDR1 reads MNHEY; CDR2 reads SMNVEV (reference sequence). V lost 4 bases and J 4 bases, leaving 19 bases between the germline ends. The CDR3 consists of 16 residues.

The chain combines TRBV27 with TRBJ2-1, with TRBD1 matching over 8 bases. The CDR3 loop spans 15 amino acids. Germline trimming cut 10 bases from V and 1 base from J; bases unmatched to any gene: 9. Germline values: CDR1 MNHEY, CDR2 SMNVEV (reference sequence). The CDR3 is CATRTGTSSYNEQFF. CDR3 coding DNA: TGTGCCACAAGGACAGGGACCTCTTCCTACAATGAGCAGTTCTTC.

The gene calls are TRBV28 and TRBJ1-1, with TRBD1 matching 8 bases. The CDR3 spans 15 residues. V dropped 4 bases and J dropped 1; count of bases not matched to a gene: 5. Germline CDR1 MDHEN, CDR2 SYDVKM. CDR3 nucleotide sequence: TGTGCCAGCAGTTCGACAGGGGCCAAGAACACTGAAGCTTTCTTT. It codes for CASSSTGAKNTEAFF.

This clone was found once. This chain joins TRBV7-9 and TRBJ1-4, with TRBD1 identical over 10 bases. Germline lookup yields CDR1 SEHNR and CDR2 FQNEAQ (reference sequence). The CDR3 contains 15 residues. Unmatched junction bases numbered 5, after V lost 2 bases and J lost 8 bases. The CDR3: CASSLSGTGAEKLFF. CDR3 sequence (DNA): TGTGCCAGCAGCTTATCGGGGACAGGGGCCGAAAAACTGTTTTTT.

This rearrangement joins TRBV7-3 to TRBJ2-6; tentative D call: TRBD1 (5 bases). V was trimmed by 4 bases and J by 15 bases, leaving 10 bases between them. Looked up from germline, CDR1 is SGHTA and CDR2 is FQGTGA. The length of the CDR3 is 11 residues. CDR3 protein: CASSSGHALTF. DNA for the CDR3: TGTGCCAGCAGCTCAGGGCATGCCCTGACTTTC.

The chain couples TRBV20-1 to TRBJ1-1; no clear D gene. V dropped 7 bases and J dropped 7 bases, with 13 bases sitting between them. Germline CDR1 is DFQATT and CDR2 is SNEGSKA (reference sequence). The length of the CDR3 is 11 residues. The CDR3 sequence is CSVASLDEAFF. DNA of the CDR3: TGCAGTGTAGCGTCACTAGATGAAGCTTTCTTT.

The V gene is TRBV25-1, the J gene TRBJ2-3; 9 bases are shared with TRBD2. The J segment lost 6 bases and the V segment lost 0 bases, leaving 10 bases of the junction unmatched. The length of the CDR3 is 17 residues. Germline CDR1 is MGHDK and CDR2 is SYGVNS. CDR3 region: CASSEYYSGGQWDTQYF. Written as DNA, the CDR3 is TGTGCCAGCAGTGAATATTACAGCGGGGGGCAGTGGGATACGCAGTATTTT.

The chain recombines TRBV19 with TRBJ1-1; 9 bases agree with TRBD1. The CDR3 runs 13 residues. J gave up 3 bases and V 6 bases, and 2 bases lay outside the gene matches. Germline V gives CDR1 LNHDA, CDR2 SQIVND (reference sequence). The CDR3 nucleotides read TGTGCCAGTAGCCGGGACAGGGACACTGAAGCTTTCTTT. Its translation: CASSRDRDTEAFF.

This chain uses TRBV6-5 with TRBJ2-3; a weak D match, TRBD1 (6 bases). Trimming pared 4 bases from V and 1 base from J, leaving 15 bases between. Germline V gene data show CDR1 as MNHEY and CDR2 as SVGAGI. The CDR3 loop spans 16 amino acids. The CDR3 coding sequence is TGTGCCAGCAGTTTGGGGCCAGGGGTGGGCACAGATACGCAGTATTTT. It is translated as CASSLGPGVGTDTQYF.

Concerning this clone: This CDR3 is also generated by other DNA sequences in the sample. The chain has TRBV6-1 and TRBJ2-3, with 7 bases matching TRBD2. After removal of 2 bases from V and 1 base from J, the junction contained 6 bases not matched to a gene. The CDR3 has 16 residues. Per the germline V gene, CDR1 is MNHNS and CDR2 is SASEGT. CDR3 coding DNA: TGTGCCAGCAGTGAAATGAGGGCGGGGGGCACAGATACGCAGTATTTT. It specifies CASSEMRAGGTDTQYF.

The J gene is TRBJ2-7, the V gene TRBV5-8; 11 positions match TRBD2. After removal of 4 bases from V and 7 bases from J, the junction contained 16 bases not matched to a gene. CDR1 SGHTS and CDR2 YDEGEE come from the germline V gene. This CDR3 spans 17 amino acids. CDR3 sequence reads: CASSPPQGTSGAKEQYF. The CDR3 region has the DNA TGTGCCAGCAGCCCCCCTCAGGGGACTAGCGGTGCCAAGGAGCAGTACTTC.

There are a few counts of this clone. J is TRBJ2-3 and V is TRBV30, with TRBD2 identical over 13 bases. V was clipped by 7 bases and J by 3 bases; unmatched bases: 4. Germline V lookup: CDR1 GTSNPN, CDR2 SVGIG (reference sequence). The CDR3 is 14 residues long. CDR3 protein: CASGLAGVTDTQYF. The DNA of the CDR3 is TGTGCCTCCGGACTAGCGGGAGTGACAGATACGCAGTATTTT. The entire variable domain, with the rest obtained from reference TRBV30 and TRBJ2-3, is as follows: SQTIHQWPATLVQPVGSPLSLECTVEGTSNPNLYWYRQAAGRGLQLLFYSVGIGQISSEVPQNLSASRPQDRQFILSSKKLLLSDSGFYLCASGLAGVTDTQYFGPGTRLTVL.

This rearrangement joins TRBV2 to TRBJ1-2; 10 nucleotides align to TRBD1. The CDR3 is 15 amino acids. V lost 5 bases to trimming and J lost 4 bases; unmatched junction nucleotides: 7. From germline, CDR1 is SNHLY and CDR2 FYNNEI. The CDR3 is CASSPTGGGSYGYTF. CDR3 coding DNA: TGTGCCAGCAGTCCGACAGGGGGCGGTAGCTATGGCTACACCTTC.

The chain recombines TRBV10-1 with TRBJ2-2, with TRBD1 matching 8 bases. With 2 bases clipped from V and 7 bases from J, the junction kept 27 bases outside the gene matches. The CDR3 extends over 22 amino acids. The germline CDR1 and CDR2 sequences are WNHNN and SYGVQD (reference sequence). This CDR3 is CASSENLPGQERLGPPHGELFF. Written as DNA, the CDR3 is TGCGCCAGCAGTGAGAATCTGCCGGGACAGGAAAGACTAGGCCCTCCCCACGGGGAGCTGTTTTTT.

This chain links TRBV5-1 with TRBJ1-1, with 7 bases identical to TRBD1. Germline V CDR1 and CDR2: SGHRS, YFSETQ. V dropped 1 base and J dropped 1; count of bases not matched to a gene: 7. The CDR3 spans 16 residues. The CDR3 region has the DNA TGCGCCAGCAGCTTGTTCGGGGGACAGTCGAACACTGAAGCTTTCTTT. Its protein product is CASSLFGGQSNTEAFF.